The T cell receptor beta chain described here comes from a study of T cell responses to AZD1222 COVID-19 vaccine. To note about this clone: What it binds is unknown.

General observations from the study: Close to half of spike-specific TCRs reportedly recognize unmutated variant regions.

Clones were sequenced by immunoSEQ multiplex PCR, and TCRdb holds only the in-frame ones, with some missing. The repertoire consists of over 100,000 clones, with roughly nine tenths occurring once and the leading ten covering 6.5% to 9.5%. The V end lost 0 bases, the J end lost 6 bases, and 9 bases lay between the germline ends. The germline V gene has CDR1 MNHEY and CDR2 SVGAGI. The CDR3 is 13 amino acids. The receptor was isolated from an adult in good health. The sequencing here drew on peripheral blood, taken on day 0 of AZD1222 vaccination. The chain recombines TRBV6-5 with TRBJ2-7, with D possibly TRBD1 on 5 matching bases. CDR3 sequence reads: CASSYSIGVEQYF. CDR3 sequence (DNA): TGTGCCAGCAGTTACTCGATAGGGGTCGAGCAGTACTTC.